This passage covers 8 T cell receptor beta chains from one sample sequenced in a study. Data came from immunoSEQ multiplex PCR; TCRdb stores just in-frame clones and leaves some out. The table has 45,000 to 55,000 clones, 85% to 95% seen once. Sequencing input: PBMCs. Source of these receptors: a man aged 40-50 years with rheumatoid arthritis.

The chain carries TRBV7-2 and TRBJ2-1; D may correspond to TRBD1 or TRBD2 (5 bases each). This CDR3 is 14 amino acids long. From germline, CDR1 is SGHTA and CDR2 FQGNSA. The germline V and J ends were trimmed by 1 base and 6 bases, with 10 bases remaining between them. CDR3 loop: CASSLVGPGNEQFF. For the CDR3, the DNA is TGTGCCAGCAGCTTAGTGGGACCTGGCAATGAGCAGTTCTTC.

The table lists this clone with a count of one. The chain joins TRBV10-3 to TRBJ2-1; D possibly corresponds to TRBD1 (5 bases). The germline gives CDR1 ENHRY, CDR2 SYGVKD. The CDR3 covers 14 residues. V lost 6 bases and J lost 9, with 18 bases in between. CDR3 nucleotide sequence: TGTGCCATCAGCCGTAGGGGTGGGTTCTTTGAGCAGTTCTTC. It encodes CAISRRGGFFEQFF.

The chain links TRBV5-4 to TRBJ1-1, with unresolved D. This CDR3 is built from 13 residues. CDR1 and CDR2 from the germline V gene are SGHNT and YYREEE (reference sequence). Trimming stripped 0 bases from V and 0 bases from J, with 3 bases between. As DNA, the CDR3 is TGTGCCAGCAGCTTGGTAGTGAACACTGAAGCTTTCTTT. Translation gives CASSLVVNTEAFF.

The DNA of the CDR3 is TGTGCCAGTAGTGGAGGGACTCTCCACAATGAGCAGTTCTTC. This codes for CASSGGTLHNEQFF. The V gene is TRBV19, the J gene TRBJ2-1, with D possibly being TRBD2 (6 bases). Trimming took off 5 bases at V and 5 bases at J, with 13 bases between the two ends. CDR3 length equals 14 residues. CDR1 is LNHDA, CDR2 SQIVND, per germline (reference sequence).

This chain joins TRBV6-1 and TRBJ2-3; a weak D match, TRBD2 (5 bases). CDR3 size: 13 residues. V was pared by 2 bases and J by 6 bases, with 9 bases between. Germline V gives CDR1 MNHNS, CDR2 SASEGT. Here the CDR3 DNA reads TGTGCCAGCAGTGAAACTGGGAGCGATACGCAGTATTTT. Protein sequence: CASSETGSDTQYF.

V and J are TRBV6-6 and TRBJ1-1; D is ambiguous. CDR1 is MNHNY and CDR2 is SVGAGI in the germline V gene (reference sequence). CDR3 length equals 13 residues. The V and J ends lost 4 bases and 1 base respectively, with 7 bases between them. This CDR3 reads CASSLTPNTEAFF. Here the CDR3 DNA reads TGTGCCAGCAGTTTAACCCCGAACACTGAAGCTTTCTTT.

The CDR3 nucleotides read TGTGCCTGGGGGGCAGGGGGGACCTACGAGCAGTACTTC. Encoded protein: CAWGAGGTYEQYF. The chain uses TRBV30 and TRBJ2-7, with TRBD1 as a possible D gene (7 bases). Germline values: CDR1 GTSNPN, CDR2 SVGIG (reference sequence). V lost 5 bases, J lost 2 bases, and 13 bases lay in between. The CDR3 runs to 13 residues.

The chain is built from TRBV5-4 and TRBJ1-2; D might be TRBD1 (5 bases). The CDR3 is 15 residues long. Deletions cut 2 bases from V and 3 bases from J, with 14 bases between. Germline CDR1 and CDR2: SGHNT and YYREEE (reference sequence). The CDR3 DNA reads TGTGCCAGCAGCTTTAACCGACAGACCTACTATGGCTACACCTTC. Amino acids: CASSFNRQTYYGYTF.